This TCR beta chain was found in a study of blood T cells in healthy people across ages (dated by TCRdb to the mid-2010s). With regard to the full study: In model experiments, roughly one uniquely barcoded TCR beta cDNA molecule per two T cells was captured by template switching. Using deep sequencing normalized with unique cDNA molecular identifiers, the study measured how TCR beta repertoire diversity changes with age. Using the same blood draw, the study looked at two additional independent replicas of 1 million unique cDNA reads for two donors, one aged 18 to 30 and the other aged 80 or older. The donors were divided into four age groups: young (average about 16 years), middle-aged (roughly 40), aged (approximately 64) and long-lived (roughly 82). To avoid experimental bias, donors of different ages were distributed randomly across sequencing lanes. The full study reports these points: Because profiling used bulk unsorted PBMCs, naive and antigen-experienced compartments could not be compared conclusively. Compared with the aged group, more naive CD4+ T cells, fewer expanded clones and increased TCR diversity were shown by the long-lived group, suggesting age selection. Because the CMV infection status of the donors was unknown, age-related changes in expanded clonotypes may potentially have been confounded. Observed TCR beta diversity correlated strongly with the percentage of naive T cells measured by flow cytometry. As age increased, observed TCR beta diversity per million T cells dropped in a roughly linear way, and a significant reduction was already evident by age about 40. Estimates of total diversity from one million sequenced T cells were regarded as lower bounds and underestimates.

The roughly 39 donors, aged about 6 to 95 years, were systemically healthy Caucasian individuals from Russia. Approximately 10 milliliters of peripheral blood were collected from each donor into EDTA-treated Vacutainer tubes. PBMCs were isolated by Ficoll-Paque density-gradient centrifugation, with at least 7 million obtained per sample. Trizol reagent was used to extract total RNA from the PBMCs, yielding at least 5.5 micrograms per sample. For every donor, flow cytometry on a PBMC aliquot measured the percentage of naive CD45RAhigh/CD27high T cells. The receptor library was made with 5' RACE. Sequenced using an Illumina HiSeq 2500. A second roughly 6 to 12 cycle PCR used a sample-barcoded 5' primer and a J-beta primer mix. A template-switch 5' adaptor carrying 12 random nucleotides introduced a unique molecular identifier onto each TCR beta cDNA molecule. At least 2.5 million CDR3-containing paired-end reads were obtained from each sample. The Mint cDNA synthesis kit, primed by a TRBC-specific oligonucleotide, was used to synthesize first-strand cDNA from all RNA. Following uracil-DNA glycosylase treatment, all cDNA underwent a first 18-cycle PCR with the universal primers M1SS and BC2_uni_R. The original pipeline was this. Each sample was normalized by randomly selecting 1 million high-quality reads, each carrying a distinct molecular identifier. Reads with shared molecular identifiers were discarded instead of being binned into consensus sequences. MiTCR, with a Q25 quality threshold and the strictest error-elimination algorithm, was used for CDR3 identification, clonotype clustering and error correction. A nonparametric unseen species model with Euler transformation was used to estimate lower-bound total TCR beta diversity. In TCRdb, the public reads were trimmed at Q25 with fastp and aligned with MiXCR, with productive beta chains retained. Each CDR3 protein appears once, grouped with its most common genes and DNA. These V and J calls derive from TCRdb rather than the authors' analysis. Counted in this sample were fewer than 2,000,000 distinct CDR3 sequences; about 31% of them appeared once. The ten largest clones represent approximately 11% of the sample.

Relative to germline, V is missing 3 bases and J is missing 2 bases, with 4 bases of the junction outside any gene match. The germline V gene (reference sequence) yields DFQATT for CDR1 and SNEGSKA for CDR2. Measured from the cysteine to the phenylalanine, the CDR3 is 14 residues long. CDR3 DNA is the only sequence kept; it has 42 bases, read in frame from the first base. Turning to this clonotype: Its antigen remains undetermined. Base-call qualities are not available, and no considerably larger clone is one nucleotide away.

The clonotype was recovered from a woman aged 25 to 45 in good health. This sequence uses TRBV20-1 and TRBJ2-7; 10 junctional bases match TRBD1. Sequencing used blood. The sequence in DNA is TGCAGTGCTAGCCGGACAGGGGGTACCTACGAGCAGTACTTC. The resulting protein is CSASRTGGTYEQYF.